This T cell receptor (beta chain) was obtained from a study of CD8 T cells in ankylosing spondylitis. Broader study findings: One TCR beta motif, made up of 7 or 8 highly homologous variants, appeared characteristic of ankylosing spondylitis blood. Reportedly, disease-linked clones are significantly enriched in ankylosing spondylitis patients' matched synovial fluid. Clones linked with disease were CD8+ and fairly uncommon in the peripheral blood.

TCR beta libraries were made by quantitative 5'-RACE with molecular barcodes. Using its own MiXCR run on the 5' RACE reads, TCRdb lists one record per CDR3 protein. The table has under 300,000 distinct CDR3 sequences, about 20% seen once. As for this clonotype: Antigen: not known.

What was sequenced was blood, either unsorted or a sorted T cell fraction (not recorded which). This TCR was recovered from a male donor with ankylosing spondylitis or in good health (not recorded which).

The CDR3 nucleotides read TGTGCCAGCAGTGAACTAGCGGGAGCCTCCTACAATGAGCAGTTCTTC. Protein product: CASSELAGASYNEQFF. The chain carries TRBV6-1 and TRBJ2-1; 10 bases align to TRBD2. In germline, CDR1 is MNHNS, CDR2 SASEGT. With 2 bases clipped from V and 0 bases from J, the junction kept 1 base outside the gene matches. CDR3 length equals 16 residues.